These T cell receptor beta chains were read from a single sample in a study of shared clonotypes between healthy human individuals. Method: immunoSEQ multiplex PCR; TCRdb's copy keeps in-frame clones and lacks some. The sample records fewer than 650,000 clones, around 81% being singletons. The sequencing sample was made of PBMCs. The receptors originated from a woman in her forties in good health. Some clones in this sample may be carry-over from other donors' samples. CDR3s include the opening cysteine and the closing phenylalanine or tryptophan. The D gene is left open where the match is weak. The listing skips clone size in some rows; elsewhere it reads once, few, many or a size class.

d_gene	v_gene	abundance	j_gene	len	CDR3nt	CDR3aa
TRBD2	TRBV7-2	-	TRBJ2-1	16	TGTGCCAGCAGCTTAGTCTTACTAGCGGGAGGGGCTGAGCAGTTCTTC	CASSLVLLAGGAEQFF
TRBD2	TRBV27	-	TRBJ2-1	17	TGTGCCAGCAGTCCGGGACTAGCGGGAGGGCCGGGGGATGAGCAGTTCTTC	CASSPGLAGGPGDEQFF
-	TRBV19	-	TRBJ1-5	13	TGTGCCAGTAGTATCGACGCAAATCAGCCCCAGCATTTT	CASSIDANQPQHF
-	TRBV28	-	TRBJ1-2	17	TGTGCCAGCAGTATCGGGGCGGGGGCATTGGGGAACTATGGCTACACCTTC	CASSIGAGALGNYGYTF
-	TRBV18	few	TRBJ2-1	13	TGTGCCAGCTATACAGTGCCCTACAATGAGCAGTTCTTC	CASYTVPYNEQFF
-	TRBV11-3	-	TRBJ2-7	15	TGTGCCAGCAGCGCCGGGACCACGCCACCCTACGAGCAGTACTTC	CASSAGTTPPYEQYF
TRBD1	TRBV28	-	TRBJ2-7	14	TGTGCCAGCAGTCGGACAGGGGGCTCCTACGAGCAGTACTTC	CASSRTGGSYEQYF
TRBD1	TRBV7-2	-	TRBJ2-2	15	TGTGCCAGCAGCACGGGACAGGAGAACACCGGGGAGCTGTTTTTT	CASSTGQENTGELFF
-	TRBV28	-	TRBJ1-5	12	TGTGCCAGCAGTTTATCGGGTCAGCCCCAGCATTTT	CASSLSGQPQHF
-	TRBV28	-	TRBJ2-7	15	TGTGCCAGCAGTTCCCTCGGGACGGTGCTATACGAGCAGTACTTC	CASSSLGTVLYEQYF
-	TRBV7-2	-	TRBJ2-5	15	TGTGCCAGCAGCTTAGTGGGGGACACGGGGGTGACCGAGTACTTC	CASSLVGDTGVTEYF
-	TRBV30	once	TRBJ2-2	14	TGTGCCTGGAGTATGGGGCAGGACACCGGGGAGCTGTTTTTT	CAWSMGQDTGELFF
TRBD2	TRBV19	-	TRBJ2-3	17	TGTGCCAGTAGTAGAATTGGACTAGCAGGAACCTCAGATACGCAGTATTTT	CASSRIGLAGTSDTQYF
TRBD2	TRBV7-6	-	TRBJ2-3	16	TGTGCCAGCAGCACTGGGCTAGCGGGAGGAGCAGATACGCAGTATTTT	CASSTGLAGGADTQYF
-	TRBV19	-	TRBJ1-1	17	TGTGCCAGTAGCAAAAGTAATACAGGTCTAGCGAACACTGAAGCTTTCTTT	CASSKSNTGLANTEAFF
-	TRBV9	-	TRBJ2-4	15	TGTGCCAGCAGCGTAGGTTCAGCGGGCAAAAACATTCAGTACTTC	CASSVGSAGKNIQYF
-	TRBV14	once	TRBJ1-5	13	TGTGCCAGCAGCCGGGGGTACAATCAGCCCCAGCATTTT	CASSRGYNQPQHF
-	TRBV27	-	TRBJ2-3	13	TGTGCCAGCAAAAAAAGAAGCACAGATACGCAGTATTTT	CASKKRSTDTQYF
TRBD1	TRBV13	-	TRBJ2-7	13	TGTGCCAGCAGCCCGGGGACAGGCTACGAGCAGTACTTC	CASSPGTGYEQYF
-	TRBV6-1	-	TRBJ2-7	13	TGTGCCAGCAGTGATGACAGGCTCTACGAGCAGTACTTC	CASSDDRLYEQYF
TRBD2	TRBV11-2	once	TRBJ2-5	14	TGTGCCAGCAGCTCGCGACTAGCGGGCCCGGCCCAGTACTTC	CASSSRLAGPAQYF
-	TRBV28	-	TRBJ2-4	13	TGTGCCAGCAGTTTAGGGAGCCCAAACATTCAGTACTTC	CASSLGSPNIQYF
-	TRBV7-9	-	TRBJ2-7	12	TGTGCCAGCGGCTTTGACTCGGGCGAGCAGTACTTC	CASGFDSGEQYF
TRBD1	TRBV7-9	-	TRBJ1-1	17	TGTGCCAGCAGCTTAGGGTCCGCCGGGACAGGTCCTCTGGAGGCTTTCTTT	CASSLGSAGTGPLEAFF
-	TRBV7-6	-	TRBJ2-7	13	TGTGCCAGCAGCTTAGGGCCGTCCTACGAGCAGTACTTC	CASSLGPSYEQYF
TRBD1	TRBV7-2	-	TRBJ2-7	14	TGTGCCAGCAGCCCACAGGGGACCTCCTACGAGCAGTACTTC	CASSPQGTSYEQYF
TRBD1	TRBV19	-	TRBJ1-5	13	TGTGCCAGCTCACGACAGGGTCTCGCGCCCCAGCATTTT	CASSRQGLAPQHF
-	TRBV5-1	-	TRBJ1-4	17	TGCGCCAGCAGCTCAGGAATCCTATTTGCAACTAATGAAAAACTGTTTTTT	CASSSGILFATNEKLFF
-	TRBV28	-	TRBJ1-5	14	TGTGCCAGCAGTTTAGGTGGGAGCAATCAGCCCCAGCATTTT	CASSLGGSNQPQHF
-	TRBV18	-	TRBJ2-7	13	TGTGCCAGCTCACCAGGGACGCAGTACGAGCAGTACTTC	CASSPGTQYEQYF
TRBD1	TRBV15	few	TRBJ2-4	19	TGTGCCACCAGCAGCCTAAGGGACAGTAGGATGCTAGCCAAAAACATTCAGTACTTC	CATSSLRDSRMLAKNIQYF
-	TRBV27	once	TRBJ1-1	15	TGTGCCAGCAGTTGGGCGGCGGATGTGAACACTGAAGCTTTCTTT	CASSWAADVNTEAFF
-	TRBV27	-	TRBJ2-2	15	TGTGCCAGCAGACTTGGAGGGTTGAACACCGGGGAGCTGTTTTTT	CASRLGGLNTGELFF
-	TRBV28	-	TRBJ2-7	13	TGTGCCAGCAGACGGACCGTCTCCTACGAGCAGTACTTC	CASRRTVSYEQYF
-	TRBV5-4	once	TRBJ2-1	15	TGTGCCAGCGCCACCCAGGTGCTCTCCTGCAATGAGCAGTTCTTC	CASATQVLSCNEQFF
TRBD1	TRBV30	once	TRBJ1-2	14	TGTGCCTGGAGTGGGACAGGGGGTCTAGTTGGCTACACCTTC	CAWSGTGGLVGYTF
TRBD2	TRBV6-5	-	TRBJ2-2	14	TGTGCCACCCTAGGGGCGGGAGGGCACGGGGAGCTGTTTTTT	CATLGAGGHGELFF
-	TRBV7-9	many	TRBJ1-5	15	TGTGCCAGCAGCTTAGATGGTTCCGGCAATCAGCCCCAGCATTTT	CASSLDGSGNQPQHF